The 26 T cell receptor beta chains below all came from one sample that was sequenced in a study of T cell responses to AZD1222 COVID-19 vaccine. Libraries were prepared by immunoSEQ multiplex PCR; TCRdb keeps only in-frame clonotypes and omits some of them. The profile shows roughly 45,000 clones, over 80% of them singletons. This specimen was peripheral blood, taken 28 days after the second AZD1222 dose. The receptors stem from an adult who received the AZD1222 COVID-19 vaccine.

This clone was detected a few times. Written as DNA, the CDR3 is TGTGCTAGTGGTTTAGGGGCCTCCGCCGAGGAGCAGTACTTC. Protein: CASGLGASAEEQYF. The chain carries TRBV12-5 and TRBJ2-7; maybe TRBD1 (5 bases). Germline lookup yields CDR1 LGHNT and CDR2 FRNRAP. V was clipped by 3 bases and J by 7 bases, with 16 bases between them. The CDR3 consists of 14 residues.

CDR3 nucleotide sequence: TGCGCCAGCAGCTTGGCAAAGGGGAGGGGTCGGAACACTGAAGCTTTCTTT. Protein product: CASSLAKGRGRNTEAFF. The chain joins TRBV5-1 to TRBJ1-1, with a tentative D call TRBD1 (5 bases). The CDR3 sequence is 17 residues long. The germline CDR1 and CDR2 sequences are SGHRS and YFSETQ. Trimming stripped 0 bases from V and 1 base from J, with 16 bases between.

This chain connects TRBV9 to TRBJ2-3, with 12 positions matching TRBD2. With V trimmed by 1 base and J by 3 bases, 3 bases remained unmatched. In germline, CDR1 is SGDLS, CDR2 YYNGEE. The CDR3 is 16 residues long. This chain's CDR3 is CASSVRTSGGTDTQYF. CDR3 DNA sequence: TGTGCCAGCAGCGTACGAACTAGCGGGGGGACAGATACGCAGTATTTT.

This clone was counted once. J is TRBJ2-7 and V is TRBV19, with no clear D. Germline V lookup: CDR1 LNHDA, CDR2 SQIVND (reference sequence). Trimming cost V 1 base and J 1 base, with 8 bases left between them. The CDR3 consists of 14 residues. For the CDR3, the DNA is TGTGCCAGTAGTATAGGATACCGTTCCTACGAGCAGTACTTC. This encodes CASSIGYRSYEQYF.

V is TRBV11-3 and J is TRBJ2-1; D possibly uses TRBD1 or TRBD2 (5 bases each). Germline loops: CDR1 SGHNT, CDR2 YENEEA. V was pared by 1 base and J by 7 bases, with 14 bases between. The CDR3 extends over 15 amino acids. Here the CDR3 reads CASSLGQGTANEQFF. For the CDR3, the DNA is TGTGCCAGCAGCTTAGGGCAAGGGACGGCAAATGAGCAGTTCTTC.

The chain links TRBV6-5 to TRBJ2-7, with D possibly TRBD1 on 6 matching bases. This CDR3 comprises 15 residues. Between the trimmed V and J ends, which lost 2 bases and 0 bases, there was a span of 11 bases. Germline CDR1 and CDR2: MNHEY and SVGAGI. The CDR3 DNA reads TGTGCCAGCAGTTACCCCGGGGACACCTCCTACGAGCAGTACTTC. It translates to CASSYPGDTSYEQYF.

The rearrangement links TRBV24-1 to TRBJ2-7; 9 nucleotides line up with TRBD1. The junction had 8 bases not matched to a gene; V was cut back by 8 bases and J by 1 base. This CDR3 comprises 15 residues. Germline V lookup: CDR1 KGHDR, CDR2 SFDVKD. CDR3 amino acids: CATTPGQGLSYEQYF. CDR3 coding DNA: TGTGCCACCACACCGGGACAGGGACTTTCCTACGAGCAGTACTTC.

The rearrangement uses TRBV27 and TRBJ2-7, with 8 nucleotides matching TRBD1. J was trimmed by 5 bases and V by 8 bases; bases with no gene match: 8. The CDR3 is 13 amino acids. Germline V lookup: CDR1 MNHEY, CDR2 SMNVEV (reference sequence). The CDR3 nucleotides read TGTGCCAGCCTAGGACAGGGAAATCACGAGCAGTACTTC. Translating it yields CASLGQGNHEQYF.

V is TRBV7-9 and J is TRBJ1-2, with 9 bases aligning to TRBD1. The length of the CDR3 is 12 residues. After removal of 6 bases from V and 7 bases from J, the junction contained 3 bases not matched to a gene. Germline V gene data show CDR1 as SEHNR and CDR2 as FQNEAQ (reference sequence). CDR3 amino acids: CASRRDRVGYTF. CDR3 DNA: TGTGCCAGCAGGCGGGACAGGGTTGGCTACACCTTC.

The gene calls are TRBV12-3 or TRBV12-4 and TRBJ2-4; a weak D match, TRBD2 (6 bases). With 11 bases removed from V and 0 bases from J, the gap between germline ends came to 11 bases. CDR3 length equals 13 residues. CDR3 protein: CASGTLAKNIQYF. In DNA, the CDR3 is TGTGCCTCGGGGACTCTAGCCAAAAACATTCAGTACTTC.

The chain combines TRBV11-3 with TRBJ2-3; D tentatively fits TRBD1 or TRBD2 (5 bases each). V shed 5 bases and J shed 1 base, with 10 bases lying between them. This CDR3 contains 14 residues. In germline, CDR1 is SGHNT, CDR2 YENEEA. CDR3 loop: CASSRDGRTDTQYF. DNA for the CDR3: TGTGCCAGCAGCCGGGACGGCCGCACAGATACGCAGTATTTT.

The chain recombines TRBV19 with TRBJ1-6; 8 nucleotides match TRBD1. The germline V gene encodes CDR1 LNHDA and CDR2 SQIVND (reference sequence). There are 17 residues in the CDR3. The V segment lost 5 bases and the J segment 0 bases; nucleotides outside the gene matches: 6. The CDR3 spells CASSYRQGSSYNSPLHF. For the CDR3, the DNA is TGTGCCAGTAGTTACAGACAGGGGAGCTCCTATAATTCACCCCTCCACTTT.

The CDR3 DNA is TGTGCCAGCAGCCAAGATGTGGGTTCTGGCTACACCTTC. Amino acids: CASSQDVGSGYTF. The V call is TRBV3-1 (or the pseudogene TRBV3-2), the J call TRBJ1-2; D call uncertain. The CDR3 spans 13 residues. V was shortened by 0 bases and J by 7 bases, with 9 bases between the two germline ends. CDR1 LGHDT and CDR2 YNNKEL come from the germline V gene (reference sequence).

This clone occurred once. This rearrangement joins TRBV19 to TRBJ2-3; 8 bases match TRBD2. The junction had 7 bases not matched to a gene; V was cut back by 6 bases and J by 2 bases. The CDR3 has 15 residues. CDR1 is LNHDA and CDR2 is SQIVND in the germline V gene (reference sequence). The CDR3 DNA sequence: TGTGCCAGTAGGGCACGGGGGGGATTCACAGATACGCAGTATTTT. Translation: CASRARGGFTDTQYF. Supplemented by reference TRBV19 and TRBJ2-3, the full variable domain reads DGGITQSPKYLFRKEGQNVTLSCEQNLNHDAMYWYRQDPGQGLRLIYYSQIVNDFQKGDIAEGYSVSREKKESFPLTVTSAQKNPTAFYLCASRARGGFTDTQYFGPGTRLTVL.

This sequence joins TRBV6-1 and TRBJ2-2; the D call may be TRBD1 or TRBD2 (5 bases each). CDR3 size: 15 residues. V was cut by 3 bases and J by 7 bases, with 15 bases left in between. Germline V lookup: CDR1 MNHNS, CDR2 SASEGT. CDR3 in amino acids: CASSDPRGVSGELFF. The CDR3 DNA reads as TGTGCCAGCAGTGATCCCAGAGGGGTGAGCGGGGAGCTGTTTTTT.

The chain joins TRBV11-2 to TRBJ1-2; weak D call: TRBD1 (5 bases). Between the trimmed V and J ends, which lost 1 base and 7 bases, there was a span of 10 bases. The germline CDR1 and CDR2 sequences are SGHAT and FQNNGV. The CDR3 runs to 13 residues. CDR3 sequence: CASSLGAGTGYTF. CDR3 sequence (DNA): TGTGCCAGCAGCTTAGGGGCAGGGACTGGCTACACCTTC.

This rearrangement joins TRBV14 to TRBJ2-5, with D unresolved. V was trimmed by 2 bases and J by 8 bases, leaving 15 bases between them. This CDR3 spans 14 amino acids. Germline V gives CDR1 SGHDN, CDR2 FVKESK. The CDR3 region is CASSQRARLDTQYF. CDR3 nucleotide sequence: TGTGCCAGCAGCCAACGGGCCCGGTTAGACACCCAGTACTTC.

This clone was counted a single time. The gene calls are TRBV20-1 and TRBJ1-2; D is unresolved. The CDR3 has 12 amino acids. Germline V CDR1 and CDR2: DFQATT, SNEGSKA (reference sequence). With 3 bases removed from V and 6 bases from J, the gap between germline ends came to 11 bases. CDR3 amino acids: CSASRGFDGYTF. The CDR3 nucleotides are TGCAGTGCTAGTAGAGGATTTGATGGCTACACCTTC.

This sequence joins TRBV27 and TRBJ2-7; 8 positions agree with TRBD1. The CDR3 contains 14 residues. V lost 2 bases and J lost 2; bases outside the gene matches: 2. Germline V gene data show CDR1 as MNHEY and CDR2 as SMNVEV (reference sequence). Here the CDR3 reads CASSLQGAAYEQYF. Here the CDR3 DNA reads TGTGCCAGCAGTTTACAGGGGGCAGCCTACGAGCAGTACTTC.

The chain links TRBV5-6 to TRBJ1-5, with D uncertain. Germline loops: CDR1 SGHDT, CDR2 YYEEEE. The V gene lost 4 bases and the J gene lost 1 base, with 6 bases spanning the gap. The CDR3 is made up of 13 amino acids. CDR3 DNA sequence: TGTGCCAGCAGCACCGGGAGCAATCAGCCCCAGCATTTT. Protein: CASSTGSNQPQHF.

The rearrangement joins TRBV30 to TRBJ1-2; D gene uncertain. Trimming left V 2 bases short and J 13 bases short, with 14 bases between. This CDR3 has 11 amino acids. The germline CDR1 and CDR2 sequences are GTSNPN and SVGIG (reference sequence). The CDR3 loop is CAWSLGSGGTF. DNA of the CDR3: TGTGCCTGGAGTCTCGGTTCTGGTGGCACCTTC.

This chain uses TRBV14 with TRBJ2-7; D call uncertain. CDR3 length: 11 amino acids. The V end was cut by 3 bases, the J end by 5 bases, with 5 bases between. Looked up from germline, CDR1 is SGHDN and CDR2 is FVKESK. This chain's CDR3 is CASSQADEQYF. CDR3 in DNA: TGTGCCAGCAGCCAGGCAGACGAGCAGTACTTC. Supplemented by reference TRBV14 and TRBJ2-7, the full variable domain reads EAGVTQFPSHSVIEKGQTVTLRCDPISGHDNLYWYRRVMGKEIKFLLHFVKESKQDESGMPNNRFLAERTGGTYSTLKVQPAELEDSGVYFCASSQADEQYFGPGTRLTVT.

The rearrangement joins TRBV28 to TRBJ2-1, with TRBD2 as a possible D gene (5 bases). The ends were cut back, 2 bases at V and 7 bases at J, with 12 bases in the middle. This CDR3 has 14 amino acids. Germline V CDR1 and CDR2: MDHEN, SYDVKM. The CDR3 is CASSLGRRGNEQFF. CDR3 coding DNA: TGTGCCAGCAGTTTAGGTCGACGGGGAAATGAGCAGTTCTTC.

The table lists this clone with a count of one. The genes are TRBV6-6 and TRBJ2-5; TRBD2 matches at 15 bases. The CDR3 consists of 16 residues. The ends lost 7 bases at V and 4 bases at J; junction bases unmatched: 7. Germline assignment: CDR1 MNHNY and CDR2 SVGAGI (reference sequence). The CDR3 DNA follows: TGTGCCAGCATCCCCGGACTAGCGGGGGGGCGAGAGACCCAGTACTTC. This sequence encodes CASIPGLAGGRETQYF.

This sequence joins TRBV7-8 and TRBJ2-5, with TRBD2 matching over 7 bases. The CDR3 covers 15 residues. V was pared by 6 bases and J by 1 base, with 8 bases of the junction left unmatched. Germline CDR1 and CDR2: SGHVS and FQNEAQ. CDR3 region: CASRPLGGFQETQYF. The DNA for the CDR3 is TGTGCCAGCAGGCCCCTCGGGGGGTTCCAAGAGACCCAGTACTTC.

The CDR3 bases are TGTGCCAGCAGCCTACTAGCGGGGGGAACGAACACCGGGGAGCTGTTTTTT. Its protein product is CASSLLAGGTNTGELFF. This rearrangement joins TRBV7-3 to TRBJ2-2, with 12 bases identical to TRBD2. CDR1 and CDR2 from the germline V gene are SGHTA and FQGTGA. Trimming removed 5 bases from V and 0 bases from J; junction bases left unmatched: 4. CDR3 length: 17 residues.